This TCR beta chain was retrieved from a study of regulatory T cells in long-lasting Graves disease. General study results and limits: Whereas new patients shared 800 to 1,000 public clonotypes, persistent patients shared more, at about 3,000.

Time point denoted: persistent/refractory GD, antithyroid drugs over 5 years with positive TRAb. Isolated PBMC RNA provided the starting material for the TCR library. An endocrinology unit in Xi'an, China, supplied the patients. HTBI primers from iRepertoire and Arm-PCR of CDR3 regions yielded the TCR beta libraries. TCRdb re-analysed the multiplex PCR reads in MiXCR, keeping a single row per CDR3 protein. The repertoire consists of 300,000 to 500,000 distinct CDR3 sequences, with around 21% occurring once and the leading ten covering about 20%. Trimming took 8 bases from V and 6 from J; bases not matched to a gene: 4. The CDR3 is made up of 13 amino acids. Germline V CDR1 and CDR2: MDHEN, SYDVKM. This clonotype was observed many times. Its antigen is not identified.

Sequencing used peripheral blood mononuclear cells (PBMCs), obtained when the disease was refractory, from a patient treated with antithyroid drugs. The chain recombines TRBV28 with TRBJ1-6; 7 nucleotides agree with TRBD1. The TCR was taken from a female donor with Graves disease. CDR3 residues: CASGYRGNSPLHF. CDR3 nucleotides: TGTGCCAGCGGTTACAGGGGTAATTCACCCCTCCACTTT.